This TCR beta chain was retrieved from a study of T-cell memory formation after mild COVID-19. The CDR3 sequence is 13 residues long. The germline gives CDR1 DFQATT, CDR2 SNEGSKA (reference sequence). V lost 4 bases and J lost 11, with 18 bases in between. TCRdb called the 5' RACE reads again in MiXCR, with one record for every CDR3 protein. The data hold about 350,000 distinct CDR3 sequences, with roughly 15% observed a single time. This TCR derives from a man aged 18 to 35 who had mild COVID-19 (a few samples of this study predate the infection). Cell type and time point are not known. Material for sequencing was PBMCs or a T cell subset sorted from them (not recorded which). The rearrangement uses TRBV20-1 and TRBJ1-5; D is uncertain. CDR3 sequence: CSAKVRELSTQHF. The CDR3 DNA reads TGCAGTGCTAAGGTCCGGGAATTAAGTACCCAGCATTTT.